The rows below give T cell receptor beta chains drawn from one sample of a study of vaccination and CD4 T cells after COVID-19. TCRdb re-called the PCR reads with MiXCR, one entry per CDR3 protein. The data contain some 21,000 distinct CDR3 sequences, roughly 44% of them singletons. Their specific antigens are unknown. The sample was CD4+ T cells from blood, cultured in vitro, taken about 7 months after SARS-CoV-2 vaccination. The receptor set was obtained from a human donor who had recovered from COVID-19. Both conserved end residues are part of each CDR3. Fields, in order: V gene, CDR3 length, clone size, J gene, D gene, CDR3 DNA, CDR3 protein. The D gene is left open where the match is weak. For some rows the clone size is stated as once, few or many, or as a class when expanded; others skip it.

TRBV24-1	12	-	TRBJ2-7	-	TGTGCCACCAGTGATGGGGGATACGAGCAGTACTTC	CATSDGGYEQYF
TRBV4-3	14	once	TRBJ2-1	-	TGCGCCAGCAGCCAAGATCCCGGGGTCAATGAGCAGTTCTTC	CASSQDPGVNEQFF
TRBV2	15	-	TRBJ2-5	-	TGTGCCAGCACTCCCTTCAGACAGGTCCAAGAGACCCAGTACTTC	CASTPFRQVQETQYF
TRBV15	13	-	TRBJ1-5	-	TGTGCCACCAGCTTAGATAGCAATCAGCCCCAGCATTTT	CATSLDSNQPQHF
TRBV19	16	-	TRBJ2-3	TRBD2	TGTGCCAGTAGTGGAGAGCGGGAGACAAACACAGATACGCAGTATTTT	CASSGERETNTDTQYF
TRBV6-2/TRBV6-3	13	few	TRBJ1-2	TRBD1	TGTGCCAGCAGTGAGACAGGGGACTATGGCTACACCTTC	CASSETGDYGYTF
TRBV7-9	17	few	TRBJ1-5	-	TGTGCCAGCAGCTTAGTGGATTTTGGGACTCGTAATCAGCCCCAGCATTTT	CASSLVDFGTRNQPQHF
TRBV7-2	16	-	TRBJ1-6	TRBD1	TGTGCCAGCAGCCCTCGCGGGACAGGGGATAATTCACCCCTCCACTTT	CASSPRGTGDNSPLHF
TRBV7-2	15	medium-sized	TRBJ1-6	-	TGTGCCAGCAGCCTGGGGGGTGGAGGGCATTCACCCCTCCACTTT	CASSLGGGGHSPLHF
TRBV6-1	11	-	TRBJ1-2	-	TGTGCCAGCTGCAACAGGGTGCGCTACACCTTC	CASCNRVRYTF
TRBV6-8	13	few	TRBJ2-7	-	TGTGCCAGCATGGGCCCCCAGCCCAACGAGCAGTACTTC	CASMGPQPNEQYF
TRBV7-9	18	once	TRBJ2-2	-	TGTGCCAGCAGCTTAGCGCTCGGGCTAGTGACGAACACCGGGGAGCTGTTTTTT	CASSLALGLVTNTGELFF
TRBV10-3	14	-	TRBJ2-3	TRBD1	TGTGCCATCAGGGGACAGGGGGGAACAGATACGCAGTATTTT	CAIRGQGGTDTQYF
TRBV25-1	13	-	TRBJ2-7	-	TGTGCCACCCGGGGACTCGCCCACTACGAGCAGTACTTC	CATRGLAHYEQYF
TRBV6-2/TRBV6-3	14	-	TRBJ2-2	TRBD1	TGTGCCAGCAGTCCCGGGACAGCCACCGGGGAGCTGTTTTTT	CASSPGTATGELFF
TRBV20-1	15	once	TRBJ2-7	-	TGCAGTGCTAGAGATTTGGGGGCAGGGTCTGGCGAGCAGTACTTC	CSARDLGAGSGEQYF
TRBV20-1	15	-	TRBJ2-5	TRBD2	TGCAGTGCTAGAGATTCTGGGCGGGAGCAAGAGACCCAGTACTTC	CSARDSGREQETQYF
TRBV6-1	14	few	TRBJ2-7	-	TGTGCCAGCACCCCAGTGGGCTATTCCTACGAGCAGTACTTC	CASTPVGYSYEQYF
TRBV19	15	few	TRBJ1-5	TRBD1	TGTGCCAGTAGTTTAGGGGGCTGGAGCAATCAGCCCCAGCATTTT	CASSLGGWSNQPQHF
TRBV6-1	13	-	TRBJ1-5	-	TGTGCCAGCATGGGGCAGAATTATCAGCCCCAGCATTTT	CASMGQNYQPQHF
TRBV6-1	14	few	TRBJ1-1	-	TGTGCCAGCAGTGAAAGGTGGGAGGCGTTTGAAGCTTTCTTT	CASSERWEAFEAFF
TRBV6-5	14	few	TRBJ1-2	-	TGTGCCAGCAGTTACTTCGCGGCGGGCTATGGCTACACCTTC	CASSYFAAGYGYTF
TRBV5-4	15	once	TRBJ2-7	TRBD1	TGTGCCAGCAGCTCCTCTTCGACAGGGATATACGAGCAGTACTTC	CASSSSSTGIYEQYF
TRBV5-1	16	-	TRBJ1-2	TRBD1	TGCGCCAGCAGGAAACCAACAGGGGGCGGTGGCTATGGCTACACCTTC	CASRKPTGGGGYGYTF
TRBV4-1	14	once	TRBJ2-3	-	TGCGCCAGCAGACTTGAAGGGAGCCCGGATACGCAGTATTTT	CASRLEGSPDTQYF
TRBV20-1	15	-	TRBJ2-3	TRBD2	TGCAGTGCTAGGCAAGCGGGAGGGAGCACAGATACGCAGTATTTT	CSARQAGGSTDTQYF
TRBV7-9	18	once	TRBJ1-1	-	TGTGCGCAGCCCCCACAAACAGGGTCGTATGCCATGAACACTGAAGCTTTCTTT	CAQPPQTGSYAMNTEAFF
TRBV27	13	few	TRBJ1-2	-	TGTGCCAGCAGGGCCCCTCGGGGGCGTGGCTACACCTTC	CASRAPRGRGYTF
TRBV7-2	16	-	TRBJ2-2	TRBD2	TGTGCCAGCAGCTTGGGACTAGCGGGAGGGACCGGGGAGCTGTTTTTT	CASSLGLAGGTGELFF
TRBV28	15	-	TRBJ2-3	-	TGTGCCAGCATGGACGGAGGGAGTCAAGGTCGTACGCAGTATTTT	CASMDGGSQGRTQYF
TRBV20-1	15	-	TRBJ1-5	-	TGCAGTGCTAGTCTCATACGGGGGGGAGGTCAGCCCCAGCATTTT	CSASLIRGGGQPQHF
TRBV19	15	-	TRBJ2-3	TRBD1	TGTGCCAGTAGTATCCAGGACAGGGTTACAGATACGCAGTATTTT	CASSIQDRVTDTQYF
TRBV28	14	-	TRBJ2-3	TRBD1	TGTGCCAGCAGTTCGGGACAGGGATTAGATACGCAGTATTTT	CASSSGQGLDTQYF
TRBV14	16	-	TRBJ2-1	TRBD2	TGTGCCAGCAGCCTCCGAAGGGGACTAGGCTTTGGTGAGCAGTTCTTC	CASSLRRGLGFGEQFF
TRBV10-3	16	-	TRBJ2-1	-	TGTGCCATCAGTGAGGCCATGACTGGGTCCTACAATGAGCAGTTCTTC	CAISEAMTGSYNEQFF
TRBV7-9	14	-	TRBJ2-5	-	TGTGCCAGCAGCAAACAGGGCTCCCAAGAGACCCAGTACTTC	CASSKQGSQETQYF
TRBV2	15	-	TRBJ2-3	TRBD2	TGTGCCAGCGGAAACGGACTAGCGGGGACAGATACGCAGTATTTT	CASGNGLAGTDTQYF
TRBV6-5	14	-	TRBJ2-7	-	TGTGCCAGCAGTTACGGGCCCGCTATCCGCGAGCAGTACTTC	CASSYGPAIREQYF
TRBV27	13	-	TRBJ1-5	-	TGTGCCACTCAGGGTGGTGGCAATCAGCCCCAGCATTTT	CATQGGGNQPQHF
TRBV18	12	once	TRBJ1-1	TRBD1	TGTGCCAGCTCACCTACGACAGGGGAAGCTTTCTTT	CASSPTTGEAFF
TRBV2	14	once	TRBJ2-5	TRBD1	TGTGCCAACAGTGACCAGGGGGCCCAAGAGACCCAGTACTTC	CANSDQGAQETQYF
TRBV2	15	few	TRBJ1-6	TRBD1	TGTGCCAGCAGCCCCCAGGGGGTGACAAATTCACCCCTCCACTTT	CASSPQGVTNSPLHF
TRBV6-2/TRBV6-3	17	-	TRBJ2-7	TRBD2	TGTGCCAGCAGGAGGGCCCTACGGCTAGCGGGTGTCTACGAGCAGTACTTC	CASRRALRLAGVYEQYF
TRBV20-1	14	once	TRBJ2-5	TRBD1	TGCAGCGCGATACGGACAGGGGGTGGGGAGACCCAGTGCTTC	CSAIRTGGGETQCF
TRBV7-8	15	-	TRBJ2-1	-	TGTGCCAGCAGCTTAGGACCTGACTCCTACAATGAGCAGTTCTTC	CASSLGPDSYNEQFF
TRBV21-1	15	few	TRBJ2-1	-	TGTGCCAGCAGCAAGTGGGCGGGAGGGCCAAATGAGCAGTTCTTC	CASSKWAGGPNEQFF
TRBV7-2	14	-	TRBJ2-5	-	TGTGCCAGCAGCTTAGGGGTGGGTCTAGAGACCCAGTACTTC	CASSLGVGLETQYF
TRBV20-1	14	-	TRBJ2-7	-	TGCAGTGCAATGGGGCATCCGGGGGTGGACGAGCAGTACTTC	CSAMGHPGVDEQYF
TRBV7-9	15	few	TRBJ2-7	-	TGTGCCAGCAGCTTATATCGGCGGAGGGCCTACGAGCAGTACTTC	CASSLYRRRAYEQYF
TRBV7-6	16	-	TRBJ2-3	-	TGTGCCAGCAGCTTACGCTCTGCAGCTAACACAGATACGCAGTATTTT	CASSLRSAANTDTQYF
TRBV5-4	16	-	TRBJ1-5	-	TGTGCCAGCAGCTTTGGAGGGGGTCGGGGCGATCAGCCCCAGCATTTT	CASSFGGGRGDQPQHF
TRBV20-1	17	few	TRBJ2-5	TRBD2	TGCAGTGCTAGAGATAGGACTAGCGGGAGTAAGCAAGAGACCCAGTACTTC	CSARDRTSGSKQETQYF
TRBV27	12	few	TRBJ2-1	-	TGTGCCTTGCGGGGCTCCTACAATGAGCAGTTCTTC	CALRGSYNEQFF
TRBV28	16	-	TRBJ2-1	TRBD2	TGTGCCAGCAGTTTATCGGCTAGCGGGAGGGCCAATGAGCAGTTCTTC	CASSLSASGRANEQFF
TRBV23-1	15	few	TRBJ2-5	-	TGCGCCAGCAGTCACGTAGCCTCCCCCCCCGGAACCCAGTACTTC	CASSHVASPPGTQYF
TRBV7-2	13	-	TRBJ2-1	-	TGTGCCAGCAGCAATATCCCGGTTTATGAGCAGTTCTTC	CASSNIPVYEQFF
TRBV5-1	16	-	TRBJ2-7	TRBD2	TGCGCCAGCAGCTTCGTTGCGGGAGCGGGAGCCCACGAGCAGTACTTC	CASSFVAGAGAHEQYF
TRBV7-6	13	few	TRBJ2-5	-	TGTGCTAGCACGGGGACACCCCAAGAGACCCAGTACTTC	CASTGTPQETQYF
TRBV28	14	-	TRBJ1-5	-	TGTGCCAGCAGTTTAAATGGACCAAGCTGGCCCCAGCATTTT	CASSLNGPSWPQHF
TRBV27	15	-	TRBJ2-3	TRBD2	TGTGCCAGCAGTGGGGGACTAGCGCCCACAGATACGCAGTATTTT	CASSGGLAPTDTQYF